This T cell receptor beta chain was found in a study of blood T cell repertoires in COVID-19. On the study more broadly: Material from acute and convalescent COVID-19 was sourced from the United States, Italy and Spain. The cDNA or gDNA used as material had been derived from T cells, B-cell-depleted T cells, or PBMCs.

Per the study methods: Amplifying reference gene primers gave estimates of nucleated cell counts. The method was immunoSEQ multiplex PCR; TCRdb's version includes in-frame clones alone and lacks a portion of them. V and J calls and clone size come straight from that table; D and trimming were deduced from the DNA. Altogether 20,000 or so clones are present, approximately 84% being singletons, with the ten largest covering around 3.7%. Trimming took 4 bases from V and 8 from J; bases not matched to a gene: 5. Germline CDR1 and CDR2: SGHAT and FQNNGV. This CDR3 has 13 amino acids. This TCR derives from a man aged 45 to 65 with active COVID-19. V is TRBV11-2 and J is TRBJ1-1; 9 bases agree with TRBD1. What was sequenced was peripheral blood. Written as DNA, the CDR3 is TGTGCCAGCAGCTACGGCGGGACAGGGGAAGCTTTCTTT. It codes for CASSYGGTGEAFF.